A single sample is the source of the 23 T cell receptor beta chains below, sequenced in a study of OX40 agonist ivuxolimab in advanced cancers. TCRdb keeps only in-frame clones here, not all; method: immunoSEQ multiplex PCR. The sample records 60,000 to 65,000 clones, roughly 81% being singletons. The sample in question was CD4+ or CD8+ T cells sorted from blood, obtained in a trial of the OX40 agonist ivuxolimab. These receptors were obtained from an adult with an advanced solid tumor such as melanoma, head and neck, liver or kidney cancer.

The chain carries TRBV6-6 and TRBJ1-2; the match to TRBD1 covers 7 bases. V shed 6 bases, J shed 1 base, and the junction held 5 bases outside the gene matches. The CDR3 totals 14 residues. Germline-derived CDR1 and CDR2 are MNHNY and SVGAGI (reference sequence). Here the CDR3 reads CASSRGQNNYGYTF. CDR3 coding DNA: TGTGCCAGCAGCAGGGGACAGAATAACTATGGCTACACCTTC.

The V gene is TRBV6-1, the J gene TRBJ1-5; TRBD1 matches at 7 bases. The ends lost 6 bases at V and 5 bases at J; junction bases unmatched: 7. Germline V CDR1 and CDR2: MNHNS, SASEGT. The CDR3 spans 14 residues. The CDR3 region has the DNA TGTGCCAGCAGAGCCGACAGGGAGGATCAGCCCCAGCATTTT. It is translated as CASRADREDQPQHF.

Here the CDR3 DNA reads TGTGCCAGCAGCGCGCAAACCGCCGGGAATCAGCCCCAGCATTTT. Translated, it gives CASSAQTAGNQPQHF. The rearrangement links TRBV28 to TRBJ1-5; D not certain. Per germline, CDR1 MDHEN and CDR2 SYDVKM. V lost 6 bases to trimming and J lost 4 bases, with 16 bases between them. This CDR3 has 15 amino acids.

The CDR3 DNA is TGTGCCTACGGGACGTCGGGAAACACCATATATTTT. Residues: CAYGTSGNTIYF. The J gene is TRBJ1-3, the V gene TRBV30, with D tentatively TRBD1 (5 bases). The length of the CDR3 is 12 residues. Germline V gene sequence: CDR1 GTSNPN, CDR2 SVGIG (reference sequence). V lost 7 bases and J 4 bases, leaving 11 bases between the germline ends. The entire variable domain, with the rest obtained from reference TRBV30 and TRBJ1-3, is as follows: SQTIHQWPATLVQPVGSPLSLECTVEGTSNPNLYWYRQAAGRGLQLLFYSVGIGQISSEVPQNLSASRPQDRQFILSSKKLLLSDSGFYLCAYGTSGNTIYFGEGSWLTVV.

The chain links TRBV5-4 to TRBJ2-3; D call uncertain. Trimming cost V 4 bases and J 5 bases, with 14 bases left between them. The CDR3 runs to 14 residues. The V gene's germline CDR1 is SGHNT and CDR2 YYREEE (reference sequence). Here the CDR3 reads CASSRGQDIDTQYF. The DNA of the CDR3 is TGTGCCAGCAGCCGTGGCCAGGATATAGATACGCAGTATTTT.

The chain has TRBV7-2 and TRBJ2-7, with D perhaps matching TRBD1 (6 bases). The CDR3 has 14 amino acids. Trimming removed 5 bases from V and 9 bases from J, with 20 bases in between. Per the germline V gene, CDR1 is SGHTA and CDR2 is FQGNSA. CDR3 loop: CASSPPSGHPSQYF. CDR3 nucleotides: TGTGCCAGCAGCCCGCCCTCGGGACACCCTTCGCAGTACTTC. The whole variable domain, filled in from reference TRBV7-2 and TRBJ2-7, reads GAGVSQSPSNKVTEKGKDVELRCDPISGHTALYWYRQSLGQGLEFLIYFQGNSAPDKSGLPSDRFSAERTGGSVSTLTIQRTQQEDSAVYLCASSPPSGHPSQYFGPGTRLTVT.

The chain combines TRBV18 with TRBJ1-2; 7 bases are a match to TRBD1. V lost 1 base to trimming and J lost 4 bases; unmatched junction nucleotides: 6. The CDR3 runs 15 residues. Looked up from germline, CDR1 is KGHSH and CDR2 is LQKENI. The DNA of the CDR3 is TGTGCCAGCTCACCACGATTGGCAGGGGGCTATGGCTACACCTTC. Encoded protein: CASSPRLAGGYGYTF.

The CDR3 coding sequence is TGTGCCAGCAGTTTGGACCCCGCGGCCTACAATGAGCAGTTCTTC. It translates to CASSLDPAAYNEQFF. This sequence joins TRBV11-3 and TRBJ2-1; D is uncertain. The CDR3 covers 15 residues. V was clipped by 6 bases and J by 2 bases, with 14 bases between them. Germline V gene data show CDR1 as SGHNT and CDR2 as YENEEA.

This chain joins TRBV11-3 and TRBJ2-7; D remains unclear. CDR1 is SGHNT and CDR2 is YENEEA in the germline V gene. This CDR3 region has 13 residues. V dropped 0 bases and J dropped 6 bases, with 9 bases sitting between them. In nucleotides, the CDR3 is TGTGCCAGCAGCTTAGATTGGAGAGGCGAGCAGTACTTC. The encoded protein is CASSLDWRGEQYF. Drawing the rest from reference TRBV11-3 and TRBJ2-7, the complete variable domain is EAGVVQSPRYKIIEKKQPVAFWCNPISGHNTLYWYLQNLGQGPELLIRYENEEAVDDSQLPKDRFSAERLKGVDSTLKIQPAELGDSAVYLCASSLDWRGEQYFGPGTRLTVT.

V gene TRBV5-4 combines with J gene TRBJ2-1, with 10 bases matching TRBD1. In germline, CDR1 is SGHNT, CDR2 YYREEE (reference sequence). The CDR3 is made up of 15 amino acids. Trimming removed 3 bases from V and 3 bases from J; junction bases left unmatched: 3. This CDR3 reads CASSSGTGVYNEQFF. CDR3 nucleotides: TGTGCCAGCAGCTCCGGGACAGGGGTCTACAATGAGCAGTTCTTC.

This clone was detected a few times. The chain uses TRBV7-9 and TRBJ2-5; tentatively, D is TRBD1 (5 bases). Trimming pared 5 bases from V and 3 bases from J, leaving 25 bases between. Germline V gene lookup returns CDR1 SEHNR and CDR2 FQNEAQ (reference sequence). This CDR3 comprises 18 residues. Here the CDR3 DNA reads TGTGCCAGCAGCCCTCAGGCAGGGAAGGATTCTCCCGAAGAGACCCAGTACTTC. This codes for CASSPQAGKDSPEETQYF.

Here the CDR3 reads CASSYRQGDYGYTF. CDR3 bases: TGTGCCAGCAGCTATAGACAGGGAGACTATGGCTACACCTTC. V is TRBV7-2 and J is TRBJ1-2, with 7 nucleotides matching TRBD1. The CDR3 sequence is 14 residues long. The germline V gene encodes CDR1 SGHTA and CDR2 FQGNSA. The V segment lost 4 bases and the J segment 3 bases; nucleotides outside the gene matches: 5.

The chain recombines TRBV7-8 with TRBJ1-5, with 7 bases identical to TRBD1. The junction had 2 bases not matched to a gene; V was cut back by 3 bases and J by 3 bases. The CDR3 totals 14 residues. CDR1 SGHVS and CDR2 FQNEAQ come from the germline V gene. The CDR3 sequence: CASSLGTANQPQHF. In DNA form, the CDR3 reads TGTGCCAGCAGCTTGGGGACAGCCAATCAGCCCCAGCATTTT. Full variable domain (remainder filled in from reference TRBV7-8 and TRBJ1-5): GAGVSQSPRYKVAKRGQDVALRCDPISGHVSLFWYQQALGQGPEFLTYFQNEAQLDKSGLPSDRFFAERPEGSVSTLKIQRTQQEDSAVYLCASSLGTANQPQHFGDGTRLSIL.

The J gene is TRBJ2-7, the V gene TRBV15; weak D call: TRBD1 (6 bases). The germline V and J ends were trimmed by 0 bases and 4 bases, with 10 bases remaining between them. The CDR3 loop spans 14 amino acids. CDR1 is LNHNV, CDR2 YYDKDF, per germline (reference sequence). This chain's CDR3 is CATSRDRQGYEQYF. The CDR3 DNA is TGTGCCACCAGCAGAGATCGGCAGGGGTACGAGCAGTACTTC.

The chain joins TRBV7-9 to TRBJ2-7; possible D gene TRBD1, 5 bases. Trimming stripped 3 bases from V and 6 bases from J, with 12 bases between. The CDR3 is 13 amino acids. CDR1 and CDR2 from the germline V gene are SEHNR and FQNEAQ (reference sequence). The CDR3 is CASSLLTGAEQYF. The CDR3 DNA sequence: TGTGCCAGCAGCTTGTTAACAGGAGCCGAGCAGTACTTC.

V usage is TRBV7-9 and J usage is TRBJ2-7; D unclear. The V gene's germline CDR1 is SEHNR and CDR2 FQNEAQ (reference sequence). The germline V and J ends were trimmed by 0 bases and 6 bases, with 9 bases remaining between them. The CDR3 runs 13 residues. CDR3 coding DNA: TGTGCCAGCAGCTTAGCAGGTTCACCCGAGCAGTACTTC. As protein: CASSLAGSPEQYF.

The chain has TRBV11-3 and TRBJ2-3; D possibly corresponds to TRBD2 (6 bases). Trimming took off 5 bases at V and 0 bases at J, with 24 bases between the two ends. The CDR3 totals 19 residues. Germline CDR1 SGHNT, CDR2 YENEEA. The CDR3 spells CASSPKFTGVGTSTDTQYF. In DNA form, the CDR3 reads TGTGCCAGCAGCCCCAAATTCACGGGAGTAGGAACTAGCACAGATACGCAGTATTTT.

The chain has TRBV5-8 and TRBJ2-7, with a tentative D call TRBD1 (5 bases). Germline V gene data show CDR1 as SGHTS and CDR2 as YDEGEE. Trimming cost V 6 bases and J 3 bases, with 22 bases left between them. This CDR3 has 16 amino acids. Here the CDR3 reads CASTKGKSRFFYEQYF. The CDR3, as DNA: TGTGCCAGCACCAAGGGGAAGAGTCGATTTTTCTACGAGCAGTACTTC.

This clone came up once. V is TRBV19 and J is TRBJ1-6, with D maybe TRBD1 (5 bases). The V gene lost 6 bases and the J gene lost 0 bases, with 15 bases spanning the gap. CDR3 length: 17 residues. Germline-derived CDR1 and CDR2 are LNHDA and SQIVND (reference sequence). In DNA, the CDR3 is TGTGCCAGTAGGCCTTTATCGGGGCGCTCCTATAATTCACCCCTCCACTTT. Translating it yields CASRPLSGRSYNSPLHF. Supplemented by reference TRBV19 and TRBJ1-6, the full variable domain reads DGGITQSPKYLFRKEGQNVTLSCEQNLNHDAMYWYRQDPGQGLRLIYYSQIVNDFQKGDIAEGYSVSREKKESFPLTVTSAQKNPTAFYLCASRPLSGRSYNSPLHFGNGTRLTVT.

The DNA of the CDR3 is TGTGCCAGCAGTTTTAGCCCTCGGACGAACACCGGGGAGCTGTTTTTT. Translation gives CASSFSPRTNTGELFF. The chain is built from TRBV28 and TRBJ2-2; no reliable D call. V lost 3 bases, J lost 0 bases, and 11 bases lay in between. This CDR3 region has 16 residues. Germline V gene sequence: CDR1 MDHEN, CDR2 SYDVKM.

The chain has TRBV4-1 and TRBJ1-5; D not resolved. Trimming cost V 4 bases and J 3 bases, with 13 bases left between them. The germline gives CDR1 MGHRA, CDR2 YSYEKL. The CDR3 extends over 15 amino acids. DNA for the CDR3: TGCGCCAGCAGCCTGAGCCTGGGGAACAATCAGCCCCAGCATTTT. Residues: CASSLSLGNNQPQHF.

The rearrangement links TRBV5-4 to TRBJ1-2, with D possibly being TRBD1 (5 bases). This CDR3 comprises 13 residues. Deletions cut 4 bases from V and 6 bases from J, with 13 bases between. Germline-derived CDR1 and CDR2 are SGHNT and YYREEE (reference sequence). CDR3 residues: CASSLTRGDGYTF. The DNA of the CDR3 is TGTGCCAGCAGCCTCACGCGGGGGGATGGCTACACCTTC.

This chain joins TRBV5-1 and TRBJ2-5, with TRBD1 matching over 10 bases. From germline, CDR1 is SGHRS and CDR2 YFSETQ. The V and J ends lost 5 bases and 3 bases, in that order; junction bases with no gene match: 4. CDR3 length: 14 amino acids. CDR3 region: CASRQGTGEETQYF. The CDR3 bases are TGCGCCAGCAGACAAGGGACAGGGGAAGAGACCCAGTACTTC.